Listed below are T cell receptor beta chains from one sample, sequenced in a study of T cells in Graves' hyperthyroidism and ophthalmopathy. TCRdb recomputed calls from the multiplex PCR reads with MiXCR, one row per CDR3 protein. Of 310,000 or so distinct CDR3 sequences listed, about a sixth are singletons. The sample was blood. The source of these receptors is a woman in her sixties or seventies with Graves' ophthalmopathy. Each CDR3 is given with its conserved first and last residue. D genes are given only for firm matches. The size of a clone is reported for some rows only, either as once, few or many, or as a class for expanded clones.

CDR3aa: CASSELTGVGYTF; CDR3nt: TGTGCCAGCAGTGAACTGACAGGGGTCGGCTACACCTTC; j_gene: TRBJ1-2; d_gene: TRBD1; v_gene: TRBV6-1; abundance: many
CDR3aa: CASSFSAGLNYGYTF; CDR3nt: TGTGCCAGCAGTTTTTCCGCGGGACTTAACTATGGCTACACCTTC; j_gene: TRBJ1-2; d_gene: NA; v_gene: TRBV12-3/TRBV12-4; abundance: NA
CDR3aa: CASSQTTGGVYEQYF; CDR3nt: TGCGCCAGCAGCCAGACAACAGGGGGCGTGTACGAGCAGTACTTC; j_gene: TRBJ2-7; d_gene: TRBD1; v_gene: TRBV4-3; abundance: few
CDR3aa: CASSAYLQGNTEAFF; CDR3nt: TGTGCCAGCAGCGCATACTTACAGGGCAACACTGAAGCTTTCTTT; j_gene: TRBJ1-1; d_gene: NA; v_gene: TRBV9; abundance: many
CDR3aa: CSAREGTSYYGYTF; CDR3nt: TGCAGTGCTAGAGAGGGGACATCCTACTATGGCTACACCTTC; j_gene: TRBJ1-2; d_gene: NA; v_gene: TRBV20-1; abundance: many
CDR3aa: CSARDRTGAGNTIYF; CDR3nt: TGCAGTGCTAGAGATAGGACAGGGGCTGGAAACACCATATATTTT; j_gene: TRBJ1-3; d_gene: TRBD1; v_gene: TRBV20-1; abundance: few
CDR3aa: CASSQRYNPGELFF; CDR3nt: TGTGCCAGCAGCCAACGGTATAACCCCGGGGAGCTGTTTTTT; j_gene: TRBJ2-2; d_gene: NA; v_gene: TRBV3-1; abundance: many
CDR3aa: CAWGAGTDTEAFF; CDR3nt: TGTGCCTGGGGGGCAGGGACGGACACTGAAGCTTTCTTT; j_gene: TRBJ1-1; d_gene: NA; v_gene: TRBV30; abundance: many
CDR3aa: CASSLIQANTEAFF; CDR3nt: TGTGCCAGCAGTTTAATACAGGCGAACACTGAAGCTTTCTTT; j_gene: TRBJ1-1; d_gene: NA; v_gene: TRBV27; abundance: many
CDR3aa: CASSLGVGGETQYF; CDR3nt: TGTGCCAGCAGTTTAGGGGTGGGGGGGGAGACCCAGTACTTC; j_gene: TRBJ2-5; d_gene: TRBD2; v_gene: TRBV27; abundance: once
CDR3aa: CASSGHGQGNYGYTF; CDR3nt: TGTGCCAGCAGCGGGCATGGACAGGGAAACTATGGCTACACCTTC; j_gene: TRBJ1-2; d_gene: TRBD1; v_gene: TRBV9; abundance: NA
CDR3aa: CASSPGYSNQPQHF; CDR3nt: TGTGCCAGCAGCCCAGGATATAGCAATCAGCCCCAGCATTTT; j_gene: TRBJ1-5; d_gene: NA; v_gene: TRBV11-2; abundance: many
CDR3aa: CASSRDPSGYEQYF; CDR3nt: TGTGCCAGCTCACGGGACCCCTCGGGCTACGAGCAGTACTTC; j_gene: TRBJ2-7; d_gene: NA; v_gene: TRBV18; abundance: NA
CDR3aa: CASSEVRGAEAFF; CDR3nt: TGTGCCAGCAGTGAAGTTCGTGGGGCTGAAGCTTTCTTT; j_gene: TRBJ1-1; d_gene: NA; v_gene: TRBV2; abundance: many
CDR3aa: CASSAQGGTSSRTGELFF; CDR3nt: TGTGCCAGCAGCGCCCAAGGGGGGACTAGCAGTCGCACCGGGGAGCTGTTTTTT; j_gene: TRBJ2-2; d_gene: TRBD2; v_gene: TRBV9; abundance: NA
CDR3aa: CASSYSSTAATQYF; CDR3nt: TGTGCCAGCAGTTACTCGTCGACAGCCGCTACGCAGTATTTT; j_gene: TRBJ2-3; d_gene: NA; v_gene: TRBV6-2/TRBV6-3; abundance: many
CDR3aa: CASSLGTSGPYNEQFF; CDR3nt: TGCGCCAGCAGCTTGGGGACTAGCGGGCCGTACAATGAGCAGTTCTTC; j_gene: TRBJ2-1; d_gene: TRBD2; v_gene: TRBV5-1; abundance: many
CDR3aa: CASSLQGGNTIYF; CDR3nt: TGTGCCAGCAGTTTACAGGGTGGAAACACCATATATTTT; j_gene: TRBJ1-3; d_gene: NA; v_gene: TRBV12-3/TRBV12-4; abundance: many
CDR3aa: CASSLEGVGGNEKLFF; CDR3nt: TGCGCCAGCAGCTTGGAGGGCGTCGGGGGTAATGAAAAACTGTTTTTT; j_gene: TRBJ1-4; d_gene: NA; v_gene: TRBV5-1; abundance: many
CDR3aa: CASSLVGAFGDTQYF; CDR3nt: TGTGCCAGCAGCTTAGTTGGGGCCTTTGGAGATACGCAGTATTTT; j_gene: TRBJ2-3; d_gene: NA; v_gene: TRBV7-2; abundance: many
CDR3aa: CASSFPNGQGLSNEQFF; CDR3nt: TGTGCCAGCAGTTTCCCCAATGGACAGGGGCTCAGCAATGAGCAGTTCTTC; j_gene: TRBJ2-1; d_gene: TRBD1; v_gene: TRBV12-3/TRBV12-4; abundance: NA
CDR3aa: CASSSTANEKLFF; CDR3nt: TGTGCCAGCAGCAGTACGGCTAATGAAAAACTGTTTTTT; j_gene: TRBJ1-4; d_gene: NA; v_gene: TRBV7-3; abundance: NA
CDR3aa: CASSANLGTEAFF; CDR3nt: TGTGCCAGCAGCGCAAATTTGGGCACTGAAGCTTTCTTT; j_gene: TRBJ1-1; d_gene: NA; v_gene: TRBV7-9; abundance: NA
CDR3aa: CASSPYLARGYTF; CDR3nt: TGTGCCAGCAGCCCCTACCTGGCTCGTGGCTACACCTTC; j_gene: TRBJ1-2; d_gene: NA; v_gene: TRBV5-6; abundance: many
CDR3aa: CASSYGGLISYEQYF; CDR3nt: TGTGCCAGCAGTTACGGAGGCTTAATCTCCTACGAGCAGTACTTC; j_gene: TRBJ2-7; d_gene: NA; v_gene: TRBV6-2/TRBV6-3; abundance: NA
CDR3aa: CASSLGAWGANKNIQYF; CDR3nt: TGTGCCAGCAGCTTGGGAGCATGGGGGGCGAACAAAAACATTCAGTACTTC; j_gene: TRBJ2-4; d_gene: NA; v_gene: TRBV5-6; abundance: few
CDR3aa: CASSLGPTGGTEAFF; CDR3nt: TGTGCCAGCAGCTTAGGCCCGACAGGCGGCACTGAAGCTTTCTTT; j_gene: TRBJ1-1; d_gene: NA; v_gene: TRBV11-2; abundance: NA
CDR3aa: CASSLDRVQPQHF; CDR3nt: TGTGCCAGCAGTTTAGATCGAGTGCAGCCCCAGCATTTT; j_gene: TRBJ1-5; d_gene: NA; v_gene: TRBV28; abundance: many
CDR3aa: CASSAPGLGEQYF; CDR3nt: TGTGCCAGCAGCGCCCCGGGACTCGGGGAGCAGTACTTC; j_gene: TRBJ2-7; d_gene: NA; v_gene: TRBV28; abundance: many
CDR3aa: CASSYQGVNYGYTF; CDR3nt: TGTGCCAGCAGTTATCAGGGGGTCAACTATGGCTACACCTTC; j_gene: TRBJ1-2; d_gene: TRBD1; v_gene: TRBV28; abundance: NA
CDR3aa: CASSPDLGYMNTEAFF; CDR3nt: TGTGCCAGCAGCCCAGACCTGGGCTATATGAACACTGAAGCTTTCTTT; j_gene: TRBJ1-1; d_gene: NA; v_gene: TRBV4-2; abundance: NA
CDR3aa: CASSLVGAVRNTEAFF; CDR3nt: TGCGCCAGCAGCTTGGTCGGGGCTGTAAGAAACACTGAAGCTTTCTTT; j_gene: TRBJ1-1; d_gene: NA; v_gene: TRBV5-1; abundance: many
CDR3aa: CASAPGTGFGEAFF; CDR3nt: TGTGCCAGCGCCCCTGGGACAGGTTTCGGAGAAGCTTTCTTT; j_gene: TRBJ1-1; d_gene: TRBD1; v_gene: TRBV27; abundance: many
CDR3aa: CASSVARQGDGYTF; CDR3nt: TGTGCCAGCAGCGTAGCGAGGCAGGGGGACGGCTACACCTTC; j_gene: TRBJ1-2; d_gene: TRBD1; v_gene: TRBV9; abundance: few
CDR3aa: CASSLFWGSTFSYEQYF; CDR3nt: TGTGCCAGCAGCTTATTCTGGGGGTCGACCTTCTCCTACGAGCAGTACTTC; j_gene: TRBJ2-7; d_gene: NA; v_gene: TRBV7-2; abundance: NA
CDR3aa: CASSRPGLDEKLFF; CDR3nt: TGTGCCAGCAGCCGCCCCGGGCTCGATGAAAAACTGTTTTTT; j_gene: TRBJ1-4; d_gene: NA; v_gene: TRBV3-1; abundance: many
CDR3aa: CASSLVSTYEQFF; CDR3nt: TGTGCCAGCAGCTTAGTATCGACCTACGAGCAGTTCTTC; j_gene: TRBJ2-1; d_gene: NA; v_gene: TRBV7-2; abundance: NA
CDR3aa: CASSLVIRHRKLFF; CDR3nt: TGTGCCAGCAGCTTAGTGATAAGGCATCGGAAACTGTTTTTT; j_gene: TRBJ1-4; d_gene: NA; v_gene: TRBV11-3; abundance: NA
CDR3aa: CSAQAARGPYEQYF; CDR3nt: TGCAGTGCTCAGGCGGCCAGGGGGCCCTACGAGCAGTACTTC; j_gene: TRBJ2-7; d_gene: TRBD1; v_gene: TRBV20-1; abundance: NA
CDR3aa: CASSGPNTDTQYF; CDR3nt: TGTGCCTCTAGCGGACCTAACACAGATACGCAGTATTTT; j_gene: TRBJ2-3; d_gene: TRBD2; v_gene: TRBV30; abundance: NA
CDR3aa: CASTIAGAGTDTQYF; CDR3nt: TGTGCCAGCACTATAGCGGGAGCCGGCACAGATACGCAGTATTTT; j_gene: TRBJ2-3; d_gene: TRBD2; v_gene: TRBV6-2/TRBV6-3; abundance: many
CDR3aa: CSASLTGQNIQYF; CDR3nt: TGCAGTGCTAGCTTGACGGGACAAAACATTCAGTACTTC; j_gene: TRBJ2-4; d_gene: NA; v_gene: TRBV20-1; abundance: NA
CDR3aa: CSALYGGSTDTQYF; CDR3nt: TGCAGTGCTCTGTACGGGGGAAGCACAGATACGCAGTATTTT; j_gene: TRBJ2-3; d_gene: NA; v_gene: TRBV20-1; abundance: many
CDR3aa: CASSQTSAGSPLHF; CDR3nt: TGCGCCAGCAGCCAGACGTCGGCGGGCTCACCCCTCCACTTT; j_gene: TRBJ1-6; d_gene: NA; v_gene: TRBV5-1; abundance: few
CDR3aa: CASSLAASYEQYF; CDR3nt: TGTGCCAGCAGCTTAGCGGCCTCCTACGAGCAGTACTTC; j_gene: TRBJ2-7; d_gene: NA; v_gene: TRBV7-6; abundance: many
CDR3aa: CASSELRRTGSNQPQHF; CDR3nt: TGTGCCAGCAGTGAGCTGAGACGGACAGGTAGCAATCAGCCCCAGCATTTT; j_gene: TRBJ1-5; d_gene: TRBD1; v_gene: TRBV6-1; abundance: many
CDR3aa: CASSRPGQGGGELFF; CDR3nt: TGTGCCAGCAGCCGCCCGGGACAGGGGGGCGGGGAGCTGTTTTTT; j_gene: TRBJ2-2; d_gene: TRBD1; v_gene: TRBV3-1; abundance: NA
CDR3aa: CSAQNTEAFF; CDR3nt: TGCAGCGCCCAGAACACTGAAGCTTTCTTT; j_gene: TRBJ1-1; d_gene: NA; v_gene: TRBV29-1; abundance: many
CDR3aa: CSAREMTGRNYGYTF; CDR3nt: TGCAGTGCTAGAGAAATGACAGGGAGGAACTATGGCTACACCTTC; j_gene: TRBJ1-2; d_gene: TRBD1; v_gene: TRBV20-1; abundance: many
CDR3aa: CASSSVGFYTF; CDR3nt: TGTGCCAGCAGTTCAGTGGGTTTCTACACCTTC; j_gene: TRBJ1-2; d_gene: NA; v_gene: TRBV12-3/TRBV12-4; abundance: many
CDR3aa: CASSFLAGVGETQYF; CDR3nt: TGTGCCAGCAGCTTTCTAGCGGGAGTTGGAGAGACCCAGTACTTC; j_gene: TRBJ2-5; d_gene: TRBD2; v_gene: TRBV7-2; abundance: many
CDR3aa: CASSLTRGGTSTDTQYF; CDR3nt: TGCGCCAGCAGCTTGACGCGGGGGGGGACTAGCACAGATACGCAGTATTTT; j_gene: TRBJ2-3; d_gene: TRBD2; v_gene: TRBV5-1; abundance: many
CDR3aa: CASLSEAGALSYEQYF; CDR3nt: TGTGCCAGCCTTTCAGAAGCGGGGGCGCTCTCCTACGAGCAGTACTTC; j_gene: TRBJ2-7; d_gene: TRBD2; v_gene: TRBV6-1; abundance: few
CDR3aa: CASTLKRQDLYGYTF; CDR3nt: TGTGCCAGTACCCTAAAACGACAGGACCTCTATGGCTACACCTTC; j_gene: TRBJ1-2; d_gene: NA; v_gene: TRBV19; abundance: few
CDR3aa: CTSSLGAGQGGDQPQHF; CDR3nt: TGTACCAGCAGCTTAGGGGCGGGACAGGGGGGCGATCAGCCCCAGCATTTT; j_gene: TRBJ1-5; d_gene: TRBD1; v_gene: TRBV7-9; abundance: few
CDR3aa: CASSQDFARTAGNTEAFF; CDR3nt: TGTGCCAGCAGCCAAGATTTTGCCCGGACTGCAGGGAACACTGAAGCTTTCTTT; j_gene: TRBJ1-1; d_gene: NA; v_gene: TRBV14; abundance: many
CDR3aa: CASSLFSSSGIYSGANVLTF; CDR3nt: TGTGCCAGCAGCTTGTTTAGCTCTAGCGGGATATACTCTGGGGCCAACGTCCTGACTTTC; j_gene: TRBJ2-6; d_gene: TRBD2; v_gene: TRBV5-6; abundance: NA
CDR3aa: CASSLAGGVEKLFF; CDR3nt: TGTGCCAGCAGCCTCGCCGGGGGGGTCGAAAAACTGTTTTTT; j_gene: TRBJ1-4; d_gene: NA; v_gene: TRBV7-9; abundance: NA
CDR3aa: CASSYSLAAQSGDEQFF; CDR3nt: TGTGCCAGCAGTTACTCCTTAGCGGCCCAAAGTGGCGATGAGCAGTTCTTC; j_gene: TRBJ2-1; d_gene: NA; v_gene: TRBV6-2/TRBV6-3; abundance: many